The 19 T cell receptor beta chains below all came from one sample that was sequenced in a study of shared clonotypes between healthy human individuals. Produced via immunoSEQ multiplex PCR; TCRdb's table is partial and in-frame only. Among approximately 2.4 million clones listed, approximately 94% were seen once. Input material: naive CD4+ T cells sorted from blood. Described subset: CD45RA+ positively selected. These receptors originate from a man in his late teens or twenties in good health.

This chain uses TRBV30 with TRBJ2-5; D not certain. Deletions cut 2 bases from V and 7 bases from J, with 14 bases between. The CDR3 covers 13 residues. Germline V CDR1 and CDR2: GTSNPN, SVGIG (reference sequence). The CDR3 protein is CAWSSSDPGTQYF. CDR3 bases: TGTGCCTGGAGTTCCTCAGACCCGGGGACCCAGTACTTC. Filled out from reference TRBV30 and TRBJ2-5, the complete variable domain reads SQTIHQWPATLVQPVGSPLSLECTVEGTSNPNLYWYRQAAGRGLQLLFYSVGIGQISSEVPQNLSASRPQDRQFILSSKKLLLSDSGFYLCAWSSSDPGTQYFGPGTRLLVL.

Note on this clone: The same CDR3 arises from other DNA sequences in this sample as well. This chain joins TRBV6-5 and TRBJ1-6; D call uncertain. The CDR3 extends over 12 amino acids. Looked up from germline, CDR1 is MNHEY and CDR2 is SVGAGI. The germline V and J ends were trimmed by 0 bases and 10 bases, with 4 bases remaining between them. The CDR3 coding sequence is TGTGCCAGCAGTTACTCGCGATCACCCCTCCACTTT. This sequence encodes CASSYSRSPLHF.

The chain recombines TRBV18 with TRBJ2-1; TRBD1 is a possible D gene (7 bases). CDR3 length: 19 residues. Trimming took off 3 bases at V and 4 bases at J, with 25 bases between the two ends. Per germline, CDR1 KGHSH and CDR2 LQKENI. CDR3 coding DNA: TGTGCCAGCTCACCGGTGGCCAGGGGGTTTACTAGCCCGTACAATGAGCAGTTCTTC. This sequence encodes CASSPVARGFTSPYNEQFF.

V is TRBV6-6 and J is TRBJ1-5; unclear D gene. The germline CDR1 and CDR2 sequences are MNHNY and SVGAGI (reference sequence). The germline V and J ends were trimmed by 8 bases and 9 bases, with 14 bases remaining between them. This CDR3 contains 12 residues. The CDR3 nucleotides read TGTGCCAGCCAGCGGCGGGCAAGGCCCCAGCATTTT. Translating it yields CASQRRARPQHF.

This chain connects TRBV27 to TRBJ1-6; D is uncertain. CDR1 MNHEY and CDR2 SMNVEV come from the germline V gene (reference sequence). The CDR3 has 18 amino acids. V lost 1 base and J 4 bases, leaving 17 bases between the germline ends. As DNA, the CDR3 is TGTGCCAGCAGTTTATTGGCCACCTCGGCAGTATATAATTCACCCCTCCACTTT. This gives the protein CASSLLATSAVYNSPLHF.

The chain joins TRBV14 to TRBJ1-2; 10 bases line up with TRBD1. The CDR3 consists of 14 residues. The junction had 5 bases not matched to a gene; V was cut back by 3 bases and J by 7 bases. The germline V gene encodes CDR1 SGHDN and CDR2 FVKESK. CDR3 in amino acids: CASSQAGTGAGYTF. The CDR3 DNA follows: TGTGCCAGCAGCCAGGCCGGGACAGGGGCTGGCTACACCTTC.

This rearrangement joins TRBV7-3 to TRBJ1-2; the D is unclear. Trimming pared 5 bases from V and 9 bases from J, leaving 16 bases between. Germline V CDR1 and CDR2: SGHTA, FQGTGA. The CDR3 consists of 13 residues. The CDR3 DNA follows: TGTGCCAGCAGCCCGGGCCCCGCGTCTAGCTACACCTTC. Translation gives CASSPGPASSYTF.

The rearrangement uses TRBV30 and TRBJ1-1, with TRBD1 matching 7 bases. The CDR3 is 14 amino acids. The V gene's germline CDR1 is GTSNPN and CDR2 SVGIG (reference sequence). V dropped 5 bases and J dropped 5; count of bases not matched to a gene: 11. CDR3 sequence: CAWRQGGRPTEAFF. CDR3 nucleotide sequence: TGTGCCTGGCGACAGGGAGGACGACCGACTGAAGCTTTCTTT.

J is TRBJ2-1 and V is TRBV5-6, with 15 bases lining up with TRBD2. V dropped 4 bases and J dropped 2; count of bases not matched to a gene: 7. The CDR3 consists of 18 residues. Looked up from germline, CDR1 is SGHDT and CDR2 is YYEEEE. The CDR3, as DNA: TGTGCCAGCAGCCAGAGGACTAGCGGGAGGGCAACCTACAATGAGCAGTTCTTC. It translates to CASSQRTSGRATYNEQFF.

This chain uses TRBV7-2 with TRBJ2-7; D is perhaps TRBD2 (7 bases). This CDR3 has 15 residues. The germline CDR1 and CDR2 sequences are SGHTA and FQGNSA. The V and J ends lost 1 base and 2 bases respectively, with 12 bases between them. CDR3 nucleotide sequence: TGTGCCAGCAGCTTAGTCGGCGGGGGCACCTACGAGCAGTACTTC. Translation gives CASSLVGGGTYEQYF.

This chain links TRBV5-1 with TRBJ2-1; TRBD2 matches at 13 bases. The CDR3 length is 16 residues. The germline V gene has CDR1 SGHRS and CDR2 YFSETQ. J was trimmed by 4 bases and V by 4 bases; bases with no gene match: 5. CDR3 bases: TGCGCCAGCAGCAAACGGACTAGCGGGGGTTACAATGAGCAGTTCTTC. It encodes CASSKRTSGGYNEQFF.

This clone was picked up one time. The same CDR3 can be traced to other DNA sequences in this sample. This chain connects TRBV5-1 to TRBJ2-2; D is unresolved. Trimming removed 0 bases from V and 0 bases from J, with 6 bases in between. The CDR3 totals 15 residues. Germline loops: CDR1 SGHRS, CDR2 YFSETQ. The DNA of the CDR3 is TGCGCCAGCAGCTTGGGGGCGCCGAACACCGGGGAGCTGTTTTTT. This codes for CASSLGAPNTGELFF.

The V gene is TRBV5-1, the J gene TRBJ2-3; either TRBD1 or TRBD2 may supply D (5 bases each). This CDR3 contains 16 residues. Germline CDR1 reads SGHRS; CDR2 reads YFSETQ. Trimming left V 0 bases short and J 5 bases short, with 16 bases between. For the CDR3, the DNA is TGCGCCAGCAGCTTGGATTCCGGGGCCAATAGAGATACGCAGTATTTT. Translated, it gives CASSLDSGANRDTQYF.

The rearrangement uses TRBV5-4 and TRBJ2-7, with D perhaps being TRBD1 or TRBD2 (5 bases each). In germline, CDR1 is SGHNT, CDR2 YYREEE (reference sequence). The CDR3 length is 17 residues. V was trimmed by 0 bases and J by 0 bases, leaving 16 bases between them. CDR3 loop: CASSLAGHGANSYEQYF. CDR3 coding DNA: TGTGCCAGCAGCTTGGCGGGTCACGGGGCCAACTCCTACGAGCAGTACTTC.

The rearrangement joins TRBV4-3 to TRBJ2-7; 8 positions agree with TRBD1. The germline CDR1 and CDR2 sequences are LGHNA and YSLEER. The length of the CDR3 is 15 residues. V shed 3 bases and J 2 bases; nucleotides not matched to a gene: 6. DNA of the CDR3: TGCGCCAGCAGCCAGGGGACAGGCGCCACCTACGAGCAGTACTTC. Translated: CASSQGTGATYEQYF.

The rearrangement joins TRBV5-8 to TRBJ1-3; no firm D call. CDR3 size: 14 residues. Germline CDR1 reads SGHTS; CDR2 reads YDEGEE. Trimming removed 1 base at V and 8 bases at J, with 13 bases between. The DNA for the CDR3 is TGTGCCAGCAGCTTGTCGGCACCCCCGGACACCATATATTTT. It codes for CASSLSAPPDTIYF.

The chain has TRBV7-8 and TRBJ1-5, with D possibly being TRBD1 (5 bases). CDR1 is SGHVS and CDR2 is FQNEAQ in the germline V gene. Trimming stripped 3 bases from V and 0 bases from J, with 9 bases between. The CDR3 covers 15 residues. As DNA, the CDR3 is TGTGCCAGCAGCTTTTCAGGGTTTAGCAATCAGCCCCAGCATTTT. This gives the protein CASSFSGFSNQPQHF. The whole variable domain, filled in from reference TRBV7-8 and TRBJ1-5, reads GAGVSQSPRYKVAKRGQDVALRCDPISGHVSLFWYQQALGQGPEFLTYFQNEAQLDKSGLPSDRFFAERPEGSVSTLKIQRTQQEDSAVYLCASSFSGFSNQPQHFGDGTRLSIL.

The chain is built from TRBV10-3 and TRBJ1-5; unclear D gene. The V gene's germline CDR1 is ENHRY and CDR2 SYGVKD. Trimming left V 0 bases short and J 4 bases short, with 7 bases between. This CDR3 is built from 14 residues. The CDR3, as DNA: TGTGCCATCAGTGAGTCGGTGGGAAATCAGCCCCAGCATTTT. This translates into CAISESVGNQPQHF.

The chain employs TRBV5-5 and TRBJ1-4; perhaps TRBD1 as D (6 bases). This CDR3 is 17 amino acids long. CDR1 and CDR2 from the germline V gene are SGHKS and YYEKEE (reference sequence). The germline V and J ends were trimmed by 0 bases and 8 bases, with 20 bases remaining between them. Here the CDR3 DNA reads TGTGCCAGCAGCTTGGATAATCGGGGGCGGAGAGGGGAAAAACTGTTTTTT. Translating gives CASSLDNRGRRGEKLFF.